A single sample is the source of the 11 T cell receptor beta chains below, sequenced in a study of control samples from healthy donors and cancer patients. Using immunoSEQ multiplex PCR, the repertoire was profiled, and TCRdb retains in-frame clones only, with some absent. This sample has under 450,000 clones; roughly 90% occur once, and the top ten carry 5.5% to 8%. Sequenced material: PBMCs. These receptors all stem from a man in his forties or fifties with head and neck cancer.

The chain employs TRBV27 and TRBJ2-7; 9 positions agree with TRBD2. CDR1 and CDR2 from the germline V gene are MNHEY and SMNVEV (reference sequence). With 3 bases clipped from V and 4 bases from J, the junction kept 7 bases outside the gene matches. The CDR3 runs 15 residues. CDR3 DNA: TGTGCCAGCAGTTTTTGGGGGCGGGAGGGTTACGAGCAGTACTTC. Residues: CASSFWGREGYEQYF.

The V gene is TRBV19, the J gene TRBJ2-1; the D gene could be TRBD1 or TRBD2 (5 bases each). The germline CDR1 and CDR2 sequences are LNHDA and SQIVND (reference sequence). Trimming stripped 6 bases from V and 9 bases from J, with 21 bases between. The CDR3 is 15 residues long. The CDR3 DNA reads as TGTGCCAGTAGGAAACCGGGACCCCGGATTGCTGAGCAGTTCTTC. It codes for CASRKPGPRIAEQFF. Combining the CDR3 with reference TRBV19 and TRBJ2-1 gives the whole variable domain DGGITQSPKYLFRKEGQNVTLSCEQNLNHDAMYWYRQDPGQGLRLIYYSQIVNDFQKGDIAEGYSVSREKKESFPLTVTSAQKNPTAFYLCASRKPGPRIAEQFFGPGTRLTVL.

This rearrangement joins TRBV5-1 to TRBJ2-2, with D perhaps being TRBD1 or TRBD2 (7 bases each). Trimming left V 4 bases short and J 1 base short, with 11 bases between. CDR3 length equals 15 residues. CDR1 and CDR2 (germline): SGHRS, YFSETQ. The CDR3 DNA sequence: TGCGCCAGCAGCCCAGGGGGGGTGAACACCGGGGAGCTGTTTTTT. Translation gives CASSPGGVNTGELFF. Complete variable domain (other parts from reference TRBV5-1 and TRBJ2-2): KAGVTQTPRYLIKTRGQQVTLSCSPISGHRSVSWYQQTPGQGLQFLFEYFSETQRNKGNFPGRFSGRQFSNSRSEMNVSTLELGDSALYLCASSPGGVNTGELFFGEGSRLTVL.

The chain combines TRBV7-8 with TRBJ1-4; weak D call: TRBD1 (5 bases). There are 17 residues in the CDR3. V gave up 1 base and J gave up 3 bases, with 15 bases separating them. Germline loops: CDR1 SGHVS, CDR2 FQNEAQ. The CDR3: CASSLEPSREANEKLFF. The CDR3 DNA follows: TGTGCCAGCAGCTTAGAGCCGTCCAGGGAAGCTAATGAAAAACTGTTTTTT. Together with reference TRBV7-8 and TRBJ1-4, the CDR3 gives the full variable domain: GAGVSQSPRYKVAKRGQDVALRCDPISGHVSLFWYQQALGQGPEFLTYFQNEAQLDKSGLPSDRFFAERPEGSVSTLKIQRTQQEDSAVYLCASSLEPSREANEKLFFGSGTQLSVL.

This clone was recorded once. This chain links TRBV25-1 with TRBJ2-2, with 7 bases lining up with TRBD2. Germline V gives CDR1 MGHDK, CDR2 SYGVNS. The trim removed 4 bases at V and 4 bases at J, leaving 9 bases unmatched. CDR3 size: 16 residues. The CDR3 DNA reads TGTGCCAGCAGTGGTTCCGGGACTACCGTCACCGGGGAGCTGTTTTTT. Translating it yields CASSGSGTTVTGELFF. The whole variable domain, remainder taken from reference TRBV25-1 and TRBJ2-2, is EADIYQTPRYLVIGTGKKITLECSQTMGHDKMYWYQQDPGMELHLIHYSYGVNSTEKGDLSSESTVSRIRTEHFPLTLESARPSHTSQYLCASSGSGTTVTGELFFGEGSRLTVL.

J is TRBJ2-1 and V is TRBV28; D ambiguous. This CDR3 spans 12 amino acids. Germline CDR1 MDHEN, CDR2 SYDVKM. Between the trimmed V and J ends, which lost 5 bases and 6 bases, there was a span of 8 bases. The CDR3: CASSVGSNEQFF. CDR3 nucleotides: TGTGCCAGCAGTGTAGGATCCAATGAGCAGTTCTTC.

This chain connects TRBV7-9 to TRBJ2-7; 8 positions agree with TRBD2. The CDR3 has 14 residues. Germline V gives CDR1 SEHNR, CDR2 FQNEAQ (reference sequence). The ends lost 5 bases at V and 0 bases at J; junction bases unmatched: 3. The CDR3 loop reads CASSHAGGSYEQYF. The CDR3, as DNA: TGTGCCAGCAGCCATGCGGGGGGCTCCTACGAGCAGTACTTC. Filled out from reference TRBV7-9 and TRBJ2-7, the complete variable domain reads DTGVSQNPRHKITKRGQNVTFRCDPISEHNRLYWYRQTLGQGPEFLTYFQNEAQLEKSRLLSDRFSAERPKGSFSTLEIQRTEQGDSAMYLCASSHAGGSYEQYFGPGTRLTVT.

This clone was found once. The chain has TRBV5-1 and TRBJ2-5, with 15 bases identical to TRBD2. This CDR3 comprises 16 residues. V shed 4 bases, J shed 7 bases, and the junction held 8 bases outside the gene matches. Germline V lookup: CDR1 SGHRS, CDR2 YFSETQ. CDR3 sequence: CASSPRTSGGAGTQYF. CDR3 bases: TGCGCCAGCAGCCCGAGGACTAGCGGGGGGGCCGGGACCCAGTACTTC.

This clone was detected many times. The rearrangement joins TRBV19 to TRBJ2-5; D gene uncertain. Trimming removed 3 bases at V and 3 bases at J, with 11 bases between. The CDR3 is made up of 14 amino acids. Germline V gene data show CDR1 as LNHDA and CDR2 as SQIVND (reference sequence). CDR3: CASSIWHGEETQYF. In nucleotides, the CDR3 is TGTGCCAGTAGTATTTGGCACGGCGAAGAGACCCAGTACTTC.

J is TRBJ2-1 and V is TRBV6-5; D unclear. This CDR3 comprises 14 residues. V was pared by 2 bases and J by 3 bases, with 8 bases between. Germline CDR1 MNHEY, CDR2 SVGAGI. The CDR3 sequence is CASSYGKDYNEQFF. The DNA for the CDR3 is TGTGCCAGCAGTTACGGCAAAGACTACAATGAGCAGTTCTTC.

The V gene is TRBV7-2, the J gene TRBJ2-4; TRBD1 matches 9 bases. The CDR3 runs 16 residues. V was pared by 4 bases and J by 3 bases, with 7 bases of the junction left unmatched. Germline loops: CDR1 SGHTA, CDR2 FQGNSA. This CDR3 reads CASSSGQGLGKNIQYF. The CDR3 bases are TGTGCCAGCAGCTCGGGACAGGGATTAGGCAAAAACATTCAGTACTTC.